This T cell receptor (beta chain) was recorded in a study of tumor-infiltrating lymphocytes in primary liver carcinoma. Findings and caveats of the study: Present in all five tumor regions were only about 7.5-24% of the top clones.

To note about this clonotype: The antigen remains unidentified.

V lost 3 bases and J 4 bases, leaving 22 bases between the germline ends. The V gene's germline CDR1 is SGHAT and CDR2 FQNNGV. The CDR3 is 18 amino acids. The study co-extracted DNA and RNA from roughly 20-30 mg of unsorted bulk tissue. Among the patients, all had chronic HBV infection and none had been treated. From around 530 ng of total RNA, TCR beta-specific cDNA was reverse-transcribed using a constant-region primer. Researchers made the TCR beta libraries by running three nested multiplex PCR rounds with slightly modified ARM-PCR. The study ran its first two PCR rounds for roughly 9 cycles each, using TRBV1-TRBV30 forward primers and a C-beta reverse primer. TCRdb itself ran the multiplex PCR reads through MiXCR, one entry per CDR3 protein. The data hold approximately 54,000 distinct CDR3 sequences, with 70% to 80% observed a single time.

The source is a man aged 35 to 55 with primary liver carcinoma and hepatitis B virus infection. The V call is TRBV11-2, the J call TRBJ2-1; D is perhaps TRBD2 (6 bases). The sample taken for sequencing was liver tumor tissue from sampling region 2. This sample's subset: tumor region T2, inferior pole. This CDR3 reads CASSFDPRRTGSYNEQFF. The CDR3 DNA reads TGTGCCAGCAGCTTTGACCCTAGGAGGACCGGGAGTTACAATGAGCAGTTCTTC.